The 22 T cell receptor beta chains below all came from one sample that was sequenced in a study of post-analysis software for immune sequencing data. Their antigens remain unidentified. Findings and limits, study-wide: With TRBV5-6, TRBV5-1 and TRBV20-1 included, 4 or 5 TRBV segments were more frequent in patients than in controls.

The TCR beta cDNA libraries contained unique molecular identifiers. TCRdb re-called the PCR reads through MiXCR, storing one row per CDR3 protein. Of 350,000 to 500,000 distinct CDR3 sequences in the sample, 30% to 40% are singletons; the top ten hold around 8%. Sequenced input: blood. These receptors all stem from a girl aged 2 to 9 with multiple sclerosis.

This clonotype was seen a few times. This chain joins TRBV7-2 and TRBJ2-5; D unresolved. The CDR3 is made up of 16 amino acids. V lost 2 bases to trimming and J lost 9 bases, with 22 bases between them. Germline CDR1 and CDR2: SGHTA and FQGNSA. The CDR3: CASSLRPIRESMSQYF. CDR3 nucleotides: TGTGCCAGCAGCTTAAGGCCTATAAGGGAATCGATGTCCCAGTACTTC.

The CDR3 sequence: CASSLKQGARYF. In DNA form, the CDR3 reads TGTGCCAGCAGTTTAAAGCAGGGGGCAAGGTATTTT. The chain joins TRBV28 to TRBJ2-3; 8 bases align to TRBD1. The J segment lost 14 bases and the V segment lost 2 bases, leaving 6 bases of the junction unmatched. CDR3 length: 12 amino acids. Germline V gene sequence: CDR1 MDHEN, CDR2 SYDVKM.

The chain joins TRBV27 to TRBJ1-2; weak D call: TRBD1 (6 bases). Looked up from germline, CDR1 is MNHEY and CDR2 is SMNVEV (reference sequence). V lost 7 bases and J lost 7, with 16 bases in between. This CDR3 contains 13 residues. The CDR3 nucleotides read TGTGCCAGCACCCGGGACATTGGGCGTGGCTACACCTTC. It translates to CASTRDIGRGYTF.

This clonotype was picked up a small number of times. This CDR3 is CSAFPGGGYNEQFF. CDR3 nucleotides: TGCAGTGCGTTCCCTGGGGGGGGGTACAATGAGCAGTTCTTC. The chain uses TRBV20-1 and TRBJ2-1; 7 nucleotides agree with TRBD2. CDR3 size: 14 residues. The germline V gene encodes CDR1 DFQATT and CDR2 SNEGSKA (reference sequence). V shed 6 bases, J shed 4 bases, and the junction held 9 bases outside the gene matches.

This chain uses TRBV28 with TRBJ1-2, with a possible D match to TRBD1 (5 bases). V shed 3 bases and J shed 8 bases, with 13 bases lying between them. Germline V gene data show CDR1 as MDHEN and CDR2 as SYDVKM. There are 13 residues in the CDR3. The CDR3 bases are TGTGCCAGCAGTTTCCCCTCCGGGGGGGGCTACACCTTC. Translation gives CASSFPSGGGYTF.

This chain joins TRBV7-8 and TRBJ1-2; tentative D call: TRBD1 (6 bases). V lost 3 bases and J 9 bases, leaving 17 bases between the germline ends. Germline CDR1 reads SGHVS; CDR2 reads FQNEAQ. The CDR3 runs 14 residues. The CDR3 loop is CASSFGTGTRSYTF. In DNA form, the CDR3 reads TGTGCCAGCAGCTTTGGGACCGGGACACGGAGCTACACCTTC.

The chain couples TRBV20-1 to TRBJ2-2; possibly TRBD1 or TRBD2 for D (6 bases each). V shed 1 base and J shed 2 bases, with 11 bases lying between them. CDR1 is DFQATT and CDR2 is SNEGSKA in the germline V gene (reference sequence). The CDR3 totals 15 residues. The chain's CDR3 is CSARGGGSNTGELFF. Here the CDR3 DNA reads TGCAGTGCTAGAGGAGGGGGGAGTAACACCGGGGAGCTGTTTTTT.

This clonotype has just a few counts. The gene calls are TRBV9 and TRBJ2-5; TRBD1 matches at 8 bases. There are 15 residues in the CDR3. With 2 bases clipped from V and 5 bases from J, the junction kept 8 bases outside the gene matches. The V gene's germline CDR1 is SGDLS and CDR2 YYNGEE. CDR3 coding DNA: TGTGCCAGCAGCGTCCGGACAGGGATTAGGGAGACCCAGTACTTC. Translation gives CASSVRTGIRETQYF.

The CDR3 loop is CASSPRQGAHVDGYTF. Written as DNA, the CDR3 is TGCGCCAGCAGCCCGAGACAGGGGGCGCATGTGGATGGCTACACCTTC. This chain uses TRBV5-1 with TRBJ1-2; 10 bases match TRBD1. V lost 4 bases and J lost 6; bases outside the gene matches: 12. Germline V CDR1 and CDR2: SGHRS, YFSETQ. This CDR3 comprises 16 residues.

This clonotype was observed a few times. The chain couples TRBV6-1 to TRBJ2-7, with 10 nucleotides matching TRBD1. Trimming cost V 5 bases and J 0 bases; bases outside gene matches: 13. The V gene's germline CDR1 is MNHNS and CDR2 SASEGT. The CDR3 length is 18 residues. The CDR3 bases are TGTGCCAGCAGTCCCCAAGCCACGGGACAGGGGCCCTCCTACGAGCAGTACTTC. Translation gives CASSPQATGQGPSYEQYF.

This clonotype came up a few times. A read error may account for a junction end that differs from germline. This chain links TRBV20-1 with TRBJ2-7; 7 bases map to TRBD2. Germline lookup yields CDR1 DFQATT and CDR2 SNEGSKA (reference sequence). The CDR3 is 13 residues long. CDR3 DNA: TGCACTGCTCGGCTAGCGGAAGTCTACGAGCAGTACTTC. It is translated as CTARLAEVYEQYF.

This clonotype came up a few times. The chain couples TRBV12-3 or TRBV12-4 to TRBJ2-4; 7 nucleotides agree with TRBD1. V shed 3 bases, J shed 5 bases, and the junction held 4 bases outside the gene matches. The CDR3 loop spans 14 amino acids. DNA for the CDR3: TGTGCCAGCAGTTTCTGGCAGGGGGAAAACATTCAGTACTTC. As protein: CASSFWQGENIQYF.

The chain combines TRBV5-1 with TRBJ1-6; D possibly corresponds to TRBD1 (5 bases). The CDR3 has 15 residues. The V gene's germline CDR1 is SGHRS and CDR2 YFSETQ. V lost 4 bases and J lost 8, with 16 bases in between. The CDR3 loop is CASSGDGGDDSPLHF. CDR3 DNA: TGCGCCAGCAGCGGGGACGGAGGAGACGATTCACCCCTCCACTTT.

The chain is built from TRBV6-2 or TRBV6-3 and TRBJ2-7, with D perhaps TRBD1 (6 bases). This CDR3 has 14 residues. V was trimmed by 2 bases and J by 2 bases, leaving 10 bases between them. Germline values: CDR1 MNHEY, CDR2 SVGEGT. DNA for the CDR3: TGTGCCAGCAGTTACGACAGGATTGCCTACGAGCAGTACTTC. Translating it yields CASSYDRIAYEQYF.

J is TRBJ2-7 and V is TRBV18; 10 bases are shared with TRBD2. Germline V gene data show CDR1 as KGHSH and CDR2 as LQKENI. CDR3 size: 17 residues. V shed 1 base, J shed 0 bases, and the junction held 6 bases outside the gene matches. The CDR3 DNA reads TGTGCCAGCTCACCACGCCTAGCGGGAGCGGCCTCCTACGAGCAGTACTTC. This codes for CASSPRLAGAASYEQYF.

The chain links TRBV2 to TRBJ2-1; D perhaps matches TRBD1 (8 bases). The DNA end lines up better with TRBJ2-7; the J call may be wrong. The CDR3 sequence is 14 residues long. CDR1 and CDR2 (germline): SNHLY, FYNNEI. CDR3 loop: CASRGGTGINEQYF. In nucleotides, the CDR3 is TGTGCCAGCAGGGGAGGGACAGGCATCAATGAGCAGTACTTC.

This clonotype was counted ten times or more. The chain links TRBV4-3 to TRBJ2-5; 9 nucleotides match TRBD1. This CDR3 spans 16 amino acids. J was trimmed by 5 bases and V by 2 bases; bases with no gene match: 9. The germline CDR1 and CDR2 sequences are LGHNA and YSLEER. The CDR3 DNA is TGCGCCAGCAGCCAACTTCCGGACAGGGGTGGTGAGACCCAGTACTTC. Its translation: CASSQLPDRGGETQYF.

In DNA, the CDR3 is TGTGCCAGCAGCTTAGGGCAGGGAGTTAACTATGGCTACACCTTC. Translation gives CASSLGQGVNYGYTF. The chain combines TRBV7-9 with TRBJ1-2, with D possibly being TRBD1 (5 bases). The ends were cut back, 1 base at V and 1 base at J, with 10 bases in the middle. CDR1 is SEHNR, CDR2 FQNEAQ, per germline (reference sequence). This CDR3 spans 15 amino acids.

This chain uses TRBV10-3 with TRBJ1-1; no reliable D call. Germline V CDR1 and CDR2: ENHRY, SYGVKD. The V end lost 8 bases, the J end lost 0 bases, and 10 bases lay between the germline ends. CDR3 length equals 13 residues. The CDR3, as DNA: TGTGCCATCGGGGAGCCCATGAACACTGAAGCTTTCTTT. Translating gives CAIGEPMNTEAFF.

The rearrangement links TRBV9 to TRBJ2-1; weak D call: TRBD2 (5 bases). The CDR3 length is 14 residues. Deletions cut 0 bases from V and 6 bases from J, with 10 bases between. Germline V CDR1 and CDR2: SGDLS, YYNGEE. The CDR3 region has the DNA TGTGCCAGCAGCGTAGTACCCCGGGGCAATGAGCAGTTCTTC. This gives the protein CASSVVPRGNEQFF.

CDR3 sequence: CASSEHGREGGYTF. CDR3 nucleotide sequence: TGTGCCAGCAGTGAACACGGACGGGAGGGGGGCTACACCTTC. J is TRBJ1-2 and V is TRBV25-1, with D possibly TRBD1 on 5 matching bases. With 2 bases removed from V and 8 bases from J, the gap between germline ends came to 15 bases. The CDR3 runs 14 residues. Germline V lookup: CDR1 MGHDK, CDR2 SYGVNS.

The rearrangement links TRBV6-5 to TRBJ2-4, with D unresolved. Trimming shortened V by 5 bases and J by 2 bases, and 22 bases separated the two germline ends. Germline CDR1 and CDR2: MNHEY and SVGAGI. CDR3 length: 18 amino acids. CDR3 sequence reads: CASSNPKSGVQTKNIQYF. The DNA for the CDR3 is TGTGCCAGCAGTAACCCGAAAAGTGGAGTACAAACCAAAAACATTCAGTACTTC.